This entry concerns a single T cell receptor (beta chain). In this sample, this clonotype turned up many times. There is no known antigen for this receptor. No much larger clone is present one base from it, and per-base qualities are unavailable. V and J lose 2 bases and 1 base, and a span of 11 bases separates them. Taken from cysteine to phenylalanine, the CDR3 has 15 residues. The DNA shown is the 45-base CDR3, in frame from base 1. Sequences ENHRY (CDR1) and SYGVKD (CDR2) are obtained from the germline V gene. The sample originates from a study of CD8+CD57+ T cells in acquired aplastic anemia (dated 2018 in TCRdb). About the investigation overall: On average, sorted CD4+ and CD8+ cells yielded 3 to 4 ug of extracted DNA, with a range of roughly 0.18 to 30 ug. Mean read counts for healthy donor samples were around 10 million for CD4+ cells and some 12 million for CD8+ cells. What the authors observed across the whole study: CD8+ Simpson's diversity did not differ significantly between patients and healthy controls (P=0.060). Twenty-nine CD8+ CDR3 sequences were shared between patients and controls but appeared highly expressed in patients and within their immunodominant clones.

Genomic DNA served as template for TCR beta VDJ combination and CDR3 sequence profiling. An Illumina HiSeq 2000 was used for TCR repertoire sequencing. As for how the authors treated the data: TRBV/TRBJ rearrangement plots, CDR3 size and DJ length profiles, and Simpson's diversity index were used to evaluate the repertoires. Whichever DNA sequence was most abundant in the deep sequencing data was defined as the immunodominant clone. CDR3 amino acid sequences were screened for sharing across subjects and were compared with published repertoires and the VDJdb database. Using fastp at Q25 and MiXCR, TCRdb reprocessed the public reads and kept productive beta chains. When rows share a CDR3 protein, they turn into one entry using the most common DNA and genes. The V and J calls here are based on TCRdb, not the publication. Recorded for this sample are about 220,000 distinct CDR3 sequences; roughly 35% of them occurred a single time. Of the sample, roughly 1.1% is held by the ten largest clones.

In the study, sorted CD4+ and CD8+ blood T cells from patients with severe aplastic anemia and from healthy subjects underwent deep sequencing of TCR repertoires. Ficoll-Paque density gradient centrifugation was used to isolate peripheral blood mononuclear cells. Before DNA extraction, CD4+ and CD8+ T cells were sorted by FACS or by magnetic beads. Here the chain combines TRBV10-3 and TRBJ1-1; there is no confident call for the D gene. Material for sequencing was sorted CD4+, CD8+, or CD8+CD57+ T cells (not recorded which) from PBMCs. The sequence came from a human donor in good health, serving as a control. The DNA sequence follows: TGTGCCATCAGTGAGAGGAGCGCCGGGAACACTGAAGCTTTCTTT. Translated, it gives CAISERSAGNTEAFF.